These 8 T cell receptor beta chains were all obtained from the same sample, sequenced in a study of shared clonotypes between healthy human individuals. Profiling relied on immunoSEQ multiplex PCR, and the TCRdb table lists in-frame clones only, not all of them. The table has some 1,400,000 clones, roughly 96% seen once. Source material: naive CD4+ T cells sorted from blood. Sample subset: CD45RA+ positively selected. Receptors originate from a man between 25 and 39 years old in good health.

The chain uses TRBV6-4 and TRBJ2-1; TRBD2 agrees at 9 bases. The CDR3 runs 15 residues. Per the germline V gene, CDR1 is MRHNA and CDR2 is SNTAGT. Unmatched junction bases numbered 10, after V lost 4 bases and J lost 9 bases. DNA for the CDR3: TGTGCCAGCAGTGTCGTAGCGGGAGAATCTGGTGAGCAGTTCTTC. This sequence encodes CASSVVAGESGEQFF.

This chain joins TRBV5-1 and TRBJ2-4; D gene ambiguous. CDR1 and CDR2 from the germline V gene are SGHRS and YFSETQ. This CDR3 has 10 residues. The V and J ends lost 5 bases and 9 bases respectively, with 6 bases between them. The CDR3 DNA follows: TGCGCCAGCAGGGATATCATTCAGTACTTC. It translates to CASRDIIQYF.

The V gene is TRBV5-6, the J gene TRBJ2-5; no definite D call. CDR3 length equals 12 residues. In germline, CDR1 is SGHDT, CDR2 YYEEEE. Trimming pared 4 bases from V and 3 bases from J, leaving 7 bases between. The CDR3 here is CASSPKKETQYF. In DNA form, the CDR3 reads TGTGCCAGCAGCCCTAAGAAAGAGACCCAGTACTTC.

The V and J genes are TRBV5-1 and TRBJ2-2; D possibly corresponds to TRBD2 (5 bases). This CDR3 has 15 residues. Germline-derived CDR1 and CDR2 are SGHRS and YFSETQ. V was trimmed by 4 bases and J by 0 bases, leaving 10 bases between them. The CDR3 bases are TGCGCCAGCAGCATCCGGGGAACGAACACCGGGGAGCTGTTTTTT. Protein sequence: CASSIRGTNTGELFF.

The chain has TRBV13 and TRBJ2-7; D not resolved. CDR1 is PRHDT and CDR2 is FYEKMQ in the germline V gene (reference sequence). The CDR3 totals 12 residues. V lost 1 base and J lost 4, with 5 bases in between. The CDR3 here is CASSLEQYEQYF. The CDR3 nucleotides read TGTGCCAGCAGCTTAGAACAGTACGAGCAGTACTTC.

This clone came up once. The chain joins TRBV18 to TRBJ2-2; 13 bases agree with TRBD2. CDR1 KGHSH and CDR2 LQKENI come from the germline V gene. The CDR3 contains 15 residues. The trim removed 6 bases at V and 4 bases at J, leaving 2 bases unmatched. In nucleotides, the CDR3 is TGTGCCAGCTCTGGACTAGCGGGAGTCACCGGGGAGCTGTTTTTT. Amino acids: CASSGLAGVTGELFF.

The chain employs TRBV7-8 and TRBJ2-1; D gene uncertain. Trimming removed 0 bases from V and 6 bases from J, with 9 bases in between. Germline V gives CDR1 SGHVS, CDR2 FQNEAQ. CDR3 size: 14 residues. CDR3 nucleotide sequence: TGTGCCAGCAGCTTAGCGTGGGCTGGCAATGAGCAGTTCTTC. It translates to CASSLAWAGNEQFF.

The chain employs TRBV28 and TRBJ2-3; D may be TRBD2 (5 bases). CDR1 and CDR2 from the germline V gene are MDHEN and SYDVKM. CDR3 length equals 16 residues. Trimming took 3 bases from V and 0 from J, leaving 13 bases between them. The CDR3 region has the DNA TGTGCCAGCAGTTTCGGCGGGTCAGGTAGCACAGATACGCAGTATTTT. Protein sequence: CASSFGGSGSTDTQYF.